What follows is one T cell receptor (beta chain) and its context. Authors' data handling: How many nucleated cells were present was estimated from reference gene primer amplification. Profiled with immunoSEQ multiplex PCR; TCRdb holds only in-frame clones, not every one. V, J and clone size reflect that table, while D and trimming were determined from the DNA. The table lists approximately 85,000 clones, about 81% of them singletons. This sample stems from a study of blood T cell repertoires in COVID-19. Overall study: Acute and convalescent COVID-19 samples came from the United States, Italy and Spain. In each case, the material was cDNA or gDNA derived from T cells, B-cell-depleted T cells, or PBMCs.

Germline assignment: CDR1 MGHRA and CDR2 YSYEKL. This CDR3 is 16 amino acids long. V was cut by 0 bases and J by 4 bases, with 15 bases left in between. The V gene is TRBV4-1, the J gene TRBJ1-2, with TRBD1 as a possible D gene (5 bases). What was sequenced was peripheral blood. This receptor was identified in a human donor in a cohort sampled during active COVID-19. The DNA for the CDR3 is TGCGCCAGCAGCCAAGATAGAATCAGGACATTCTATGGCTACACCTTC. It encodes CASSQDRIRTFYGYTF.